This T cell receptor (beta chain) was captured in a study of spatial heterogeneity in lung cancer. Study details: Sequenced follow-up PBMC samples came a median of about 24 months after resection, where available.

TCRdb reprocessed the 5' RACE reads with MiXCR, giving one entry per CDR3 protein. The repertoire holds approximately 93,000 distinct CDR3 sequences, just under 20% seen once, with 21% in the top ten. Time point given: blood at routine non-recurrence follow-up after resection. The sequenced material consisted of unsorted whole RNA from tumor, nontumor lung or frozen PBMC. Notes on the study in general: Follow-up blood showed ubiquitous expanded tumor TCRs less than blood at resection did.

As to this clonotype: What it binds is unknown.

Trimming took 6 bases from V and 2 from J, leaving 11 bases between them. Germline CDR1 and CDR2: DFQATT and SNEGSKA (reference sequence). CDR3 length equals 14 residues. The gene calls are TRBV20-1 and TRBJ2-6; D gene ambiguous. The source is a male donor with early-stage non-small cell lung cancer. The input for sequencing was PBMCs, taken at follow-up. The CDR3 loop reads CSARLVAGANVLTF. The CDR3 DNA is TGCAGTGCGAGACTTGTTGCTGGGGCCAACGTCCTGACTTTC.